This record covers a single T cell receptor (beta chain). What it binds is unknown. Germline V gene data show CDR1 as SEHNR and CDR2 as FQNEAQ (reference sequence). This CDR3 is 14 amino acids long. Germline trimming cut 4 bases from V and 8 bases from J; bases unmatched to any gene: 10. Sample time point: week 35, safety follow-up. The content of each vaccine dose was 300 ug of mutant IDH1 20-mer peptide, and topical imiquimod accompanied it. Generated by immunoSEQ multiplex PCR, the TCRdb table keeps only in-frame clones and is missing some. The table has about 60,000 clones, less than 90% seen once. The entry originates in a study of a mutant IDH1 vaccine in newly diagnosed glioma. As for the study in general: It was at week 35 that visit V12 occurred, and at week 47 that visit V13 did.

The starting material was PBMCs, obtained from a glioma patient whose treatment included an IDH1 peptide vaccine. The clonotype was recovered from a man aged 25 to 40 with glioma. This chain connects TRBV7-9 to TRBJ1-2; 7 bases agree with TRBD1. CDR3 DNA sequence: TGTGCCAGCAGCTGGGTTGAGACAGGGCTAGGCTACACCTTC. Translating it yields CASSWVETGLGYTF.